This TCR beta chain derives from a study of T cells in Graves' hyperthyroidism and ophthalmopathy (dated by TCRdb to the late 2010s). Study-level background: Peripheral blood was collected at initial diagnosis, before any treatment. TCR V-J signatures able to tell the groups apart were searched for in a discovery cohort of 100 or so patients, of whom 40 to 45 had Graves' ophthalmopathy and roughly 59 had stable Graves' hyperthyroidism. Prospective prediction of ophthalmopathy was tested in an independent validation cohort consisting of roughly 19 hyperthyroidism patients and about 17 patients who later progressed to ophthalmopathy. For training and testing, the 100 or so patients in the discovery cohort were randomly divided in a 7:3 ratio. Thyroid tissue and blood T-cell repertoires from roughly 6 Graves' hyperthyroidism patients were also compared in the study. Following sampling, methimazole starting at 30 mg daily was given to hyperthyroidism patients, and high-dose intravenous methylprednisolone was given to ophthalmopathy patients. TCR Vbeta CDR3 sequencing of 120 to 150 peripheral blood samples (about 45 ophthalmopathy, about 74 hyperthyroidism and roughly 17 progressor patients) is reported in the paper. Results and caveats for the whole study, not just this receptor: In validation, the model predicted progression to ophthalmopathy with just under 71% sensitivity and less than 75% specificity, a median of approximately 6.5 months before onset. No statistical method was used to set the sample size in advance, and investigators knew the group allocation. Blood samples also contained most of the expanded thyroid clonotypes (frequency above 0.001), which suggests that blood repertoires may reflect thyroid immune responses. Ophthalmopathy was separated from stable hyperthyroidism by a 13 V-J signature model, with 87.88% sensitivity and about 81% specificity obtained in cross-validation and 80%/75% obtained in testing.

CDR1 SGHTA and CDR2 FQGTGA were looked up in the germline V gene. Including cysteine and phenylalanine, the CDR3 has 14 amino acids. Only CDR3 DNA remains: 42 bases, in frame from the first base. Deletion took 5 bases off V and 0 bases off J, with a span of 11 bases between the germline ends. TCR beta CDR3 regions were amplified from RNA transcripts. A first-round RT-PCR of the TCR CDR3 used the HTBI primer set with the Qiagen OneStep RT-PCR kit. A second multiplex PCR round built the libraries, followed by size selection and purification. Paired-end sequencing of the libraries was performed with 100 bp reads on an Illumina HiSeq2000. The authors processed their data as follows. SOAPnuke was used to process the raw data, removing reads that contained adapters or uncalled bases, had a mean Phred below 15, or lacked an exact match to the constant primer or identifier. High-quality paired reads were merged using COPE v1.2.5, and each unique nucleotide sequence was defined as a clonotype. MiTCR v1.1 was used to align clonotypes to the IMGT TRBV, TRBD and TRBJ reference segments. The analysis was restricted to V-J combinations with a frequency above 0.0001, which together covered about 99% of the repertoires. A TCS score was defined as the ratio of F50 (clonal expansion) to E x V (chaos), with BLOSUM62-based TCRdist applied between CDR3 peptides within each V-J. Welch's t-statistics and random forest reduced 500 to 650 V-J features to about 12, which were used in a naive Bayes classifier (R e1071). TCRdb took the public reads, trimmed them with fastp at Q25, ran MiXCR for clone calling and kept in-frame beta chains. Each entry is one CDR3 protein sequence, shown with its most common DNA and genes. TCRdb assigned the V and J calls; the authors' analysis was not used. A total of fewer than 350,000 distinct CDR3 sequences appear in this sample, about 13% of them only once. Roughly 7.9% of the sample belongs to the ten largest clones.

Stable Graves' hyperthyroidism was defined as no progression to ophthalmopathy during 18 months of follow-up. Hyperthyroidism patients were newly diagnosed, had a disease duration of under 2 months, and were aged 18 to 65 years. Any patient with an uncontrolled infection, another autoimmune disease, pregnancy or lactation was excluded. Clinical symptoms, serum thyroxine and TRAb, thyroid ultrasound, and orbital computed tomography formed the basis for the diagnoses. Ficoll-Paque density gradient centrifugation was used to isolate PBMCs from 8.5 to 10 ml of fresh peripheral blood. Trizol reagent was used to extract total RNA, and RNA quality was then checked on an Agilent 2100 Bioanalyzer. On this clonotype: Its antigen is still unknown. Base qualities are missing; no much larger clone stands one base away.

This TCR was sampled from a woman aged 40 to 50 with Graves' hyperthyroidism. The chain employs TRBV7-3 and TRBJ2-7, and TRBD2 may be the D gene, going by 7 matching bases. Sequenced sample: blood. The sequenced DNA is TGTGCCAGCAGCCAAGGGGGGGCCTCCTACGAGCAGTACTTC. Translated, it gives CASSQGGASYEQYF.